Listed below are T cell receptor beta chains from one sample, sequenced in a study of OX40 agonist ivuxolimab in advanced cancers. Using immunoSEQ multiplex PCR, the repertoire was profiled, and TCRdb retains in-frame clones only, with some absent. The sample contains some 58,000 clones, 70% to 90% of which appear only once. Sequenced here: CD4+ or CD8+ T cells sorted from blood, sampled in a trial of the OX40 agonist ivuxolimab. The source of these receptors is an adult with an advanced solid tumor such as melanoma, head and neck, liver or kidney cancer. Each CDR3 is given with its conserved first and last residue. D genes are given only for firm matches. Size values are once, few and many counts, or a class for expanded clones, and some rows have none.

-	-	TRBV19	TRBJ1-6	CASSEGLTSPLHF	TGTGCCAGTAGTGAGGGGCTAACTTCACCCCTCCACTTT
-	-	TRBV7-2	TRBJ2-7	CASSLGIGGKYEQYF	TGTGCCAGCAGCTTAGGCATTGGCGGGAAGTACGAGCAGTACTTC
-	-	TRBV27	TRBJ1-1	CASSLPGSEAFF	TGTGCCAGCAGTTTACCGGGATCTGAAGCTTTCTTT
-	TRBD1	TRBV18	TRBJ2-7	CASSPGGQGFYEQYF	TGTGCCAGCTCACCAGGGGGACAGGGATTCTACGAGCAGTACTTC
-	-	TRBV29-1	TRBJ1-6	CSVEDKSGRQINSPLHF	TGCAGCGTTGAAGATAAATCAGGGAGACAAATTAATTCACCCCTCCACTTT
-	-	TRBV5-1	TRBJ2-5	CASSRQGGGETQYF	TGCGCCAGCAGCCGTCAGGGTGGCGGCGAGACCCAGTACTTC
-	TRBD2	TRBV7-9	TRBJ2-3	CASSLAWGLAGDTQYF	TGTGCCAGCAGCTTAGCATGGGGGCTAGCGGGTGATACGCAGTATTTT
-	-	TRBV10-2	TRBJ2-3	CASRAGAAATQYF	TGCGCCAGCAGGGCGGGGGCCGCGGCGACGCAGTATTTT
-	-	TRBV11-2	TRBJ2-7	CASSLDRSPYEQYF	TGTGCCAGCAGCTTAGATCGGTCCCCCTACGAGCAGTACTTC
-	-	TRBV7-9	TRBJ2-3	CASSLGLATDTQYF	TGTGCCAGCAGCTTAGGGTTAGCCACAGATACGCAGTATTTT
-	-	TRBV6-5	TRBJ1-3	CASSETGLGNTIYF	TGTGCCAGCAGTGAGACTGGGTTGGGAAACACCATATATTTT
-	-	TRBV5-1	TRBJ1-1	CASSPDSSPTEAFF	TGCGCCAGCAGCCCGGACAGTTCCCCGACTGAAGCTTTCTTT
-	-	TRBV6-5	TRBJ2-5	CASSRGTLETQYF	TGTGCCAGCAGTCGTGGGACCCTGGAGACCCAGTACTTC
once	-	TRBV11-3	TRBJ1-3	CASSQDSGNTIYF	TGTGCCAGCAGCCAAGACTCTGGAAACACCATATATTTT
-	TRBD1	TRBV5-1	TRBJ2-7	CASSSEQGFTYEQYF	TGCGCCAGCAGCTCCGAACAGGGGTTCACCTACGAGCAGTACTTC
once	TRBD2	TRBV7-2	TRBJ2-3	CASSLVGGGASTDTQYF	TGTGCCAGCAGCTTAGTTGGCGGGGGGGCCTCCACAGATACGCAGTATTTT
-	-	TRBV5-3	TRBJ2-1	CARSPREAGNEQFF	TGTGCCAGAAGCCCGAGGGAAGCAGGCAATGAGCAGTTCTTC
few	TRBD1	TRBV7-8	TRBJ1-6	CASSANRGSSYNSPLHF	TGTGCCAGCAGCGCTAACAGGGGGAGCTCCTATAATTCACCCCTCCACTTT
-	-	TRBV2	TRBJ2-3	CASCDFVGTDTQYF	TGTGCCAGCTGCGACTTCGTAGGCACAGATACGCAGTATTTT
-	-	TRBV5-4	TRBJ2-5	CASSLEINQETQYF	TGTGCCAGCAGCTTGGAGATCAACCAAGAGACCCAGTACTTC
-	TRBD2	TRBV19	TRBJ2-5	CASSVFARGSGKETQYF	TGTGCAAGTAGTGTCTTCGCTCGCGGGAGTGGGAAAGAGACCCAGTACTTC
-	TRBD2	TRBV11-2	TRBJ2-4	CASSPGGLAKNIQYF	TGTGCCAGCAGCCCGGGGGGTTTAGCCAAAAACATTCAGTACTTC
few	-	TRBV7-3	TRBJ2-3	CASGRDTDTQYF	TGTGCCAGCGGTCGGGACACAGATACGCAGTATTTT
-	-	TRBV9	TRBJ1-2	CASSVAGGGGFGYTF	TGTGCCAGCAGCGTAGCCGGGGGGGGAGGCTTTGGCTACACCTTC
-	-	TRBV5-6	TRBJ2-7	CASSQRSPYEQYF	TGTGCCAGCAGCCAGCGGTCCCCCTACGAGCAGTACTTC
-	-	TRBV7-2	TRBJ2-7	CASSLELGNEQYF	TGTGCCAGCAGCTTAGAGTTGGGAAACGAGCAGTACTTC
once	-	TRBV7-9	TRBJ1-6	CASSPDDYLSSYNSPLHF	TGTGCCAGCAGCCCCGACGACTACTTAAGCTCCTATAATTCACCCCTCCACTTT
-	-	TRBV30	TRBJ1-6	CAWSYSSPLHF	TGTGCCTGGAGTTATAGTTCACCCCTCCACTTT
-	-	TRBV6-5	TRBJ2-7	CASSYSKGRGYYEQYF	TGTGCCAGCAGTTACTCGAAGGGGCGGGGCTACTACGAGCAGTACTTC
-	-	TRBV11-2	TRBJ2-7	CASSLAGRHYEQYF	TGTGCCAGCAGCTTGGCCGGCCGCCATTACGAGCAGTACTTC
-	TRBD2	TRBV5-1	TRBJ2-3	CVSSLRPGGPRPDTQYF	TGCGTCAGCAGCTTGCGACCGGGAGGGCCTCGTCCAGATACGCAGTATTTT
-	-	TRBV7-9	TRBJ2-3	CASSLDTYTDTQYF	TGTGCCAGCAGCTTAGATACCTACACAGATACGCAGTATTTT
-	TRBD1	TRBV6-1	TRBJ1-2	CASRSTGTDYGYTF	TGTGCCAGCAGGTCTACCGGGACAGATTATGGCTACACCTTC
-	-	TRBV4-3	TRBJ1-2	CASSQTAVANYGYTF	TGCGCCAGCAGCCAAACCGCTGTAGCTAACTATGGCTACACCTTC
-	-	TRBV5-1	TRBJ2-7	CASSADLANEQYF	TGCGCCAGCAGCGCGGACCTAGCTAACGAGCAGTACTTC
-	-	TRBV5-8	TRBJ2-5	CASSLAETQYF	TGTGCCAGCAGCTTGGCGGAGACCCAGTACTTC
-	-	TRBV7-3	TRBJ2-1	CASSSDGTFNEQFF	TGTGCCAGCAGCTCAGACGGGACTTTCAATGAGCAGTTCTTC